This is a list of T cell receptor beta chains from one sample in a study of T-cell memory formation after mild COVID-19. TCRdb fed the 5' RACE reads into MiXCR, producing one record per CDR3 protein. The sample contains about 140,000 distinct CDR3 sequences, 11% to 15% of which appear only once. Sequencing was done on a sample of PBMCs or a T cell subset sorted from them (not recorded which). The receptor set was obtained from an adult woman who had mild COVID-19 (a few samples of this study predate the infection). Cell type and time point are not known. CDR3s include the opening cysteine and the closing phenylalanine or tryptophan. A D gene is named only where the DNA matches it firmly. Some rows have no size entry. The others give once, few or many, or a class for an expanded clone.

clone_size: many
j_call: TRBJ2-1
v_call: TRBV29-1
d_call: -
cdr3_nt: TGCAGCGTTGAAACGGAGAGCTCCTACAATGAGCAGTTCTTC
cdr3_aa: CSVETESSYNEQFF

clone_size: -
j_call: TRBJ2-3
v_call: TRBV25-1
d_call: -
cdr3_nt: TGTGCCAGCAGTGATGGTAGCGATACGCAGTATTTT
cdr3_aa: CASSDGSDTQYF

clone_size: few
j_call: TRBJ2-3
v_call: TRBV6-5
d_call: TRBD1
cdr3_nt: TGTGCCAGCAGTGACAGGGCTCTCACAGATACGCAGTATTTT
cdr3_aa: CASSDRALTDTQYF

clone_size: few
j_call: TRBJ2-1
v_call: TRBV2
d_call: TRBD2
cdr3_nt: TGTGCCAGCAGTGAACTGGGGACTAGCGGGAGGTCTGAGCAGTTCTTC
cdr3_aa: CASSELGTSGRSEQFF

clone_size: many
j_call: TRBJ2-7
v_call: TRBV7-8
d_call: TRBD1
cdr3_nt: TGTGCCAGCAGTCCTTGGGACGGGACAGGGGACTACGAGCAGTACTTC
cdr3_aa: CASSPWDGTGDYEQYF

clone_size: -
j_call: TRBJ2-3
v_call: TRBV6-2/TRBV6-3
d_call: -
cdr3_nt: TGTGCCAGCAGTTACAGACCATATCGAGGCACAGATACGCAGTATTTT
cdr3_aa: CASSYRPYRGTDTQYF

clone_size: few
j_call: TRBJ2-1
v_call: TRBV7-9
d_call: TRBD1
cdr3_nt: TGTGCCAGCAGCCTCGGACAGGGGGCGATGGTTGAGCAGTTCTTC
cdr3_aa: CASSLGQGAMVEQFF

clone_size: -
j_call: TRBJ2-7
v_call: TRBV7-3
d_call: -
cdr3_nt: TGTGCCAGCAGCTTCGGGGACGAGCAGTACTTC
cdr3_aa: CASSFGDEQYF

clone_size: -
j_call: TRBJ1-2
v_call: TRBV7-9
d_call: TRBD1
cdr3_nt: TGTGCCAGCAGCTTGGACAGGGGAGGCTACACCTTC
cdr3_aa: CASSLDRGGYTF

clone_size: few
j_call: TRBJ1-2
v_call: TRBV19
d_call: TRBD1
cdr3_nt: TGTGCCAGTAGTATAGACGACAGGGTATATGGCTACACCTTC
cdr3_aa: CASSIDDRVYGYTF

clone_size: few
j_call: TRBJ1-4
v_call: TRBV7-9
d_call: -
cdr3_nt: TGTGCCAGCAGCCCGTGGGGTAATGAAAAACTGTTTTTT
cdr3_aa: CASSPWGNEKLFF

clone_size: -
j_call: TRBJ2-7
v_call: TRBV6-2/TRBV6-3
d_call: TRBD2
cdr3_nt: TGTGCCAGCACCCGACTAGCGATATTCACCTACGAGCAGTACTTC
cdr3_aa: CASTRLAIFTYEQYF

clone_size: few
j_call: TRBJ1-1
v_call: TRBV20-1
d_call: -
cdr3_nt: TGCAGTTCTGCCGAGGGGCTTGAAGCTTTCTTT
cdr3_aa: CSSAEGLEAFF

clone_size: few
j_call: TRBJ2-1
v_call: TRBV5-1
d_call: -
cdr3_nt: TGCGCCAGCAGCTTTTCCAGCGGGTCCTACAATGAGCAGTTCTTC
cdr3_aa: CASSFSSGSYNEQFF

clone_size: few
j_call: TRBJ2-1
v_call: TRBV7-2
d_call: TRBD2
cdr3_nt: TGTGCCAGCAGCTTAGAATGGGGGGGATGGGAGCAGTTCTTC
cdr3_aa: CASSLEWGGWEQFF

clone_size: -
j_call: TRBJ2-7
v_call: TRBV3-1
d_call: TRBD1
cdr3_nt: TGTGCCAGCAGCCAAGAGGTTCCAGGACAGGCCTACGAGCAGTACTTC
cdr3_aa: CASSQEVPGQAYEQYF